The 11 T cell receptor beta chains below all came from one sample that was sequenced in a study of T-cell reconstitution after alpha-beta-depleted transplantation in children. Unique molecular identifiers were used in preparing the TCRbeta library. TCRdb redid the calling of the PCR reads with MiXCR, one entry per CDR3 protein. The table shows roughly 790,000 distinct CDR3 sequences, with roughly 15% occurring only once. This specimen was PBMCs, mostly from graft donor cells, taken 360 days after TCRalphabeta/CD19-depleted stem cell transplant. The receptor set was obtained from a male patient aged 10 to 17 who had a stem cell transplant for acute lymphoblastic leukemia, so the T cells may come from the graft donor.

This clonotype has more than one count but fewer than ten. This chain uses TRBV6-5 with TRBJ2-5, with D perhaps matching TRBD1 (9 bases). V lost 4 bases, J lost 5 bases, and 20 bases lay in between. This CDR3 is 16 amino acids long. CDR1 MNHEY and CDR2 SVGAGI come from the germline V gene. The CDR3 DNA sequence: TGTGCCAGCAGTTTCCGGGAGGGACAGGGTCGCGAGACCCAGTACTTC. Amino acids: CASSFREGQGRETQYF.

There are a few counts of this clonotype. This chain joins TRBV6-1 and TRBJ2-3, with 11 bases fitting TRBD2. The length of the CDR3 is 17 residues. The ends lost 2 bases at V and 4 bases at J; junction bases unmatched: 8. Per the germline V gene, CDR1 is MNHNS and CDR2 is SASEGT. CDR3 nucleotide sequence: TGTGCCAGCAGTGAAAATTTCCCGGGACTAGCGGCAGATACGCAGTATTTT. Protein product: CASSENFPGLAADTQYF.

CDR3: CASSSLLDRGSYEQYF. The CDR3 DNA reads as TGTGCCAGCAGCTCCCTTCTTGACAGGGGATCCTACGAGCAGTACTTC. The chain is built from TRBV7-1 and TRBJ2-7, with TRBD1 identical over 8 bases. TRBV7-1 is filed as an ORF, its function uncertain. V dropped 3 bases and J dropped 1; count of bases not matched to a gene: 8. The CDR3 runs to 16 residues.

J is TRBJ2-3 and V is TRBV11-2; D ambiguous. The germline gives CDR1 SGHAT, CDR2 FQNNGV. V was shortened by 2 bases and J by 0 bases, with 21 bases between the two germline ends. The CDR3 runs to 19 residues. This CDR3 reads CASSLFPMGSFLSTDTQYF. As DNA, the CDR3 is TGTGCCAGCAGCTTATTCCCGATGGGGTCATTCCTTAGCACAGATACGCAGTATTTT.

This clonotype was seen a handful of times. The chain uses TRBV29-1 and TRBJ2-5, with 8 bases fitting TRBD1. The germline V gene encodes CDR1 SQVTM and CDR2 ANQGSEA. CDR3 size: 14 residues. After removal of 5 bases from V and 5 bases from J, the junction contained 10 bases not matched to a gene. The CDR3 region has the DNA TGCAGCGTTCCTGGACAGGGAATGTGGGAGACCCAGTACTTC. Its protein product is CSVPGQGMWETQYF.

This clonotype showed up just a few times. V and J are TRBV5-1 and TRBJ1-4; tentative D call: TRBD1 (6 bases). Germline CDR1 SGHRS, CDR2 YFSETQ. The CDR3 runs to 14 residues. Trimming removed 3 bases at V and 5 bases at J, with 11 bases between. CDR3 nucleotide sequence: TGCGCCAGCAGCTGGGGGGGCCCCAATGAAAAACTGTTTTTT. Encoded protein: CASSWGGPNEKLFF.

This clonotype occurred many times. The chain uses TRBV20-1 and TRBJ2-5; TRBD2 matches 8 bases. V dropped 4 bases and J dropped 5; count of bases not matched to a gene: 6. Germline V lookup: CDR1 DFQATT, CDR2 SNEGSKA (reference sequence). This CDR3 spans 13 amino acids. CDR3 sequence (DNA): TGCAGTGCTACCCCCATAGCGGGGGAGACCCAGTACTTC. As protein: CSATPIAGETQYF.

This clonotype was detected a few times. V and J are TRBV29-1 and TRBJ2-7, with TRBD2 identical over 8 bases. The V segment lost 7 bases and the J segment 4 bases; nucleotides outside the gene matches: 27. CDR1 SQVTM and CDR2 ANQGSEA come from the germline V gene. The CDR3 runs to 19 residues. The CDR3 sequence is CSAGGAETLAGLGLYEQYF. CDR3 sequence (DNA): TGCAGCGCCGGCGGCGCGGAGACACTCGCGGGACTAGGCTTATACGAGCAGTACTTC.

V usage is TRBV7-9 and J usage is TRBJ2-2; D unclear. This CDR3 region has 13 residues. CDR1 is SEHNR, CDR2 FQNEAQ, per germline (reference sequence). Trimming took 6 bases from V and 5 from J, leaving 10 bases between them. CDR3 sequence reads: CASRDLTTGELFF. In DNA, the CDR3 is TGTGCCAGCAGAGACCTCACTACCGGGGAGCTGTTTTTT. The whole variable domain, remainder taken from reference TRBV7-9 and TRBJ2-2, is DTGVSQNPRHKITKRGQNVTFRCDPISEHNRLYWYRQTLGQGPEFLTYFQNEAQLEKSRLLSDRFSAERPKGSFSTLEIQRTEQGDSAMYLCASRDLTTGELFFGEGSRLTVL.

Only a few counts were recorded for this clonotype. The chain recombines TRBV5-1 with TRBJ2-7; D unclear. The CDR3 consists of 13 residues. CDR1 is SGHRS, CDR2 YFSETQ, per germline. Trimming took 0 bases from V and 5 from J, leaving 9 bases between them. The CDR3 DNA follows: TGCGCCAGCAGCTTGGGACATAGGCACGAGCAGTACTTC. Protein: CASSLGHRHEQYF. Variable domain in full (rest from reference TRBV5-1 and TRBJ2-7): KAGVTQTPRYLIKTRGQQVTLSCSPISGHRSVSWYQQTPGQGLQFLFEYFSETQRNKGNFPGRFSGRQFSNSRSEMNVSTLELGDSALYLCASSLGHRHEQYFGPGTRLTVT.

This chain joins TRBV4-2 and TRBJ2-1; 7 nucleotides line up with TRBD1. CDR1 is LGHNA, CDR2 YNFKEQ, per germline. The CDR3 runs to 16 residues. The ends lost 4 bases at V and 7 bases at J; junction bases unmatched: 13. The CDR3 region is CASSPVDRAPGNEQFF. Here the CDR3 DNA reads TGTGCCAGCAGCCCCGTCGACAGGGCCCCAGGTAATGAGCAGTTCTTC.